The clone carrying this TCR beta chain has a single count. The sample belongs to a study of blood T cell repertoires in COVID-19. For the study at large: The cDNA or gDNA used as material had been derived from T cells, B-cell-depleted T cells, or PBMCs.

The study recruited exposed participants who had met a COVID-19 case within 2 weeks before entry. In the original workflow: Using reference gene primer amplification, nucleated cell counts were estimated. Only in-frame clones appear in the TCRdb table, and some are missing; sequencing was by immunoSEQ multiplex PCR. V and J calls and clone size are copied from that table; D and trimming were computed from the DNA. The table shows 250,000 or so clones, with about 83% occurring only once. V lost 3 bases to trimming and J lost 5 bases; unmatched junction nucleotides: 6. The V gene's germline CDR1 is LNHDA and CDR2 SQIVND (reference sequence). The length of the CDR3 is 14 residues.

The receptor comes from a woman between 35 and 50 years old who had been exposed to COVID-19. Sequenced input: PBMCs or T cells enriched from blood (not recorded which). The chain couples TRBV19 to TRBJ2-5, with 7 bases fitting TRBD1. The CDR3, as DNA: TGTGCCAGTAGTATGACAGGGACAATGGAGACCCAGTACTTC. Its protein product is CASSMTGTMETQYF.